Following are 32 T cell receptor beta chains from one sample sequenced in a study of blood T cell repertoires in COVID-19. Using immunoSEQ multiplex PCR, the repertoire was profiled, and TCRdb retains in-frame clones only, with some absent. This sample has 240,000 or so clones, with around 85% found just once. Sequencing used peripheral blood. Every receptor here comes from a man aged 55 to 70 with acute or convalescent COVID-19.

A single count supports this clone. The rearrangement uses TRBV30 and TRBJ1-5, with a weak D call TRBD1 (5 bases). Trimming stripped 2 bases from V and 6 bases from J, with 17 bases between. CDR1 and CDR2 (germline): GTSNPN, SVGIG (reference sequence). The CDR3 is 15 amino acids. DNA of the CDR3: TGTGCCTGGAGTAGATTAGGGGCTTACGGTCAGCCCCAGCATTTT. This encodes CAWSRLGAYGQPQHF.

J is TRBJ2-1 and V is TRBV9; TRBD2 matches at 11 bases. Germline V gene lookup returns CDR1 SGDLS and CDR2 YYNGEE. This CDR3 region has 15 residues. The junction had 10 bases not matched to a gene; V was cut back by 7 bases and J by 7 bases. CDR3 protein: CASQPGTSGPNEQFF. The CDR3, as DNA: TGTGCCAGCCAGCCCGGGACTAGCGGACCAAATGAGCAGTTCTTC.

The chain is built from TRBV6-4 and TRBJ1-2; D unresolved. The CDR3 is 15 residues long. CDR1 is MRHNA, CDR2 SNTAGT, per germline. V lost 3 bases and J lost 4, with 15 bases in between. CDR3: CASSEEIGPTYGYTF. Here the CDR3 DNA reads TGTGCCAGCAGTGAGGAAATTGGGCCTACCTATGGCTACACCTTC.

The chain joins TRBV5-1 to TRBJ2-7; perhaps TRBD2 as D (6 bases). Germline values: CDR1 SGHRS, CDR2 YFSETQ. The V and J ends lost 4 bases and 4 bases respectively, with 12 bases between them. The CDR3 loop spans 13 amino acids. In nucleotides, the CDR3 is TGCGCCAGCAGCGGAGGGACCTTATACGAGCAGTACTTC. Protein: CASSGGTLYEQYF. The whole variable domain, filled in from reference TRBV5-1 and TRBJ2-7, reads KAGVTQTPRYLIKTRGQQVTLSCSPISGHRSVSWYQQTPGQGLQFLFEYFSETQRNKGNFPGRFSGRQFSNSRSEMNVSTLELGDSALYLCASSGGTLYEQYFGPGTRLTVT.

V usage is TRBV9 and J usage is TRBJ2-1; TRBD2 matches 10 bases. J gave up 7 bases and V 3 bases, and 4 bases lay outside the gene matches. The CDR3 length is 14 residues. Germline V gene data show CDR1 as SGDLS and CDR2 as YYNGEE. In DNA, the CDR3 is TGTGCCAGCAGCGAGGGACTAGCGATGAATGAGCAGTTCTTC. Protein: CASSEGLAMNEQFF.

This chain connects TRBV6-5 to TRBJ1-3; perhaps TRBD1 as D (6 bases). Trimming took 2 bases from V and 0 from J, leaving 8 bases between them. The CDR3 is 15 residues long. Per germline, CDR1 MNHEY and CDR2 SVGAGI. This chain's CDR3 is CASSYQGSSGNTIYF. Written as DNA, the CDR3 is TGTGCCAGCAGTTACCAGGGGAGCTCTGGAAACACCATATATTTT.

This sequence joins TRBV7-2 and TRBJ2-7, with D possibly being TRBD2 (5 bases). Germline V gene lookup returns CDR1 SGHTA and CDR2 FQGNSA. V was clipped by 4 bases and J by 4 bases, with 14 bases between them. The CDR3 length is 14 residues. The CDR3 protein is CASSYSATRYEQYF. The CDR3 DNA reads TGTGCCAGCAGCTATAGCGCTACACGGTACGAGCAGTACTTC.

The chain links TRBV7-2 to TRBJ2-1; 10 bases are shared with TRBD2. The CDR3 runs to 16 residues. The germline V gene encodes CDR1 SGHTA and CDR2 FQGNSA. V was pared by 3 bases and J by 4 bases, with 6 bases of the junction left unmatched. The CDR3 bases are TGTGCCAGCAGCTTGAGCGCGGGACTAGCGTACAATGAGCAGTTCTTC. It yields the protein CASSLSAGLAYNEQFF.

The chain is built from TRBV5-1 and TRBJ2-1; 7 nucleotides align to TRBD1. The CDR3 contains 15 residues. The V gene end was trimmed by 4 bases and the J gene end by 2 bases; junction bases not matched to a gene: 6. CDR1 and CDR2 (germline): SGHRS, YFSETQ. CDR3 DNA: TGCGCCAGCAGCACCAGACAGGGTCCCTACAATGAGCAGTTCTTC. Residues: CASSTRQGPYNEQFF.

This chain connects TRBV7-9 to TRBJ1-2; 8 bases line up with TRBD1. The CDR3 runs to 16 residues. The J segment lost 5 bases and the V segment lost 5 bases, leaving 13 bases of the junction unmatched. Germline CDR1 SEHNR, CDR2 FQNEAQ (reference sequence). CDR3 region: CASSPSQGQGRYGYTF. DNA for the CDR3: TGTGCCAGCAGCCCCAGCCAAGGACAGGGACGTTATGGCTACACCTTC.

The DNA for the CDR3 is TGTGCCACCAGCAGCCCCGGTGGAGGGGACAATCAGCCCCAGCATTTT. This codes for CATSSPGGGDNQPQHF. The chain carries TRBV15 and TRBJ1-5, with D possibly being TRBD1 (5 bases). Trimming took off 3 bases at V and 3 bases at J, with 15 bases between the two ends. CDR1 LNHNV and CDR2 YYDKDF come from the germline V gene (reference sequence). The CDR3 is 16 residues long. The variable domain in full, with the rest retrieved from reference TRBV15 and TRBJ1-5, is DAMVIQNPRYQVTQFGKPVTLSCSQTLNHNVMYWYQQKSSQAPKLLFHYYDKDFNNEADTPDNFQSRRPNTSFCFLDIRSPGLGDTAMYLCATSSPGGGDNQPQHFGDGTRLSIL.

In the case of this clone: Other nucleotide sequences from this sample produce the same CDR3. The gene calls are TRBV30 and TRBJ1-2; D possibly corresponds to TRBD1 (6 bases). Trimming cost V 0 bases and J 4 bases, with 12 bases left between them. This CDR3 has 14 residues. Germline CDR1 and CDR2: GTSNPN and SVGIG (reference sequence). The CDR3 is CAWSVRAGAYGYTF. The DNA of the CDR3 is TGTGCCTGGAGTGTAAGGGCAGGGGCCTATGGCTACACCTTC.

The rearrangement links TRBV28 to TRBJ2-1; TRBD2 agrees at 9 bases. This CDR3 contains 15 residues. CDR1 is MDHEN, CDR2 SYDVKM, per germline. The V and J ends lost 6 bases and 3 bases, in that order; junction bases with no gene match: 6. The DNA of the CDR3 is TGTGCCAGCAGCACTAGCGGGCCTTACTACAATGAGCAGTTCTTC. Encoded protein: CASSTSGPYYNEQFF.

This CDR3 reads CASSFVQGESTDTQYF. In DNA form, the CDR3 reads TGTGCCAGCAGCTTCGTACAGGGGGAGTCGACAGATACGCAGTATTTT. The chain is built from TRBV7-8 and TRBJ2-3; 8 bases fit TRBD1. V was pared by 3 bases and J by 3 bases, with 8 bases of the junction left unmatched. The germline V gene has CDR1 SGHVS and CDR2 FQNEAQ. The CDR3 is 16 amino acids.

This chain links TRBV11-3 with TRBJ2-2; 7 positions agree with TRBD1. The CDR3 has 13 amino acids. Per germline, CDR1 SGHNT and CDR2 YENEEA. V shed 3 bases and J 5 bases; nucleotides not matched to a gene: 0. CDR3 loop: CASSLDRTGELFF. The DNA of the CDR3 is TGTGCCAGCAGCTTGGACAGGACCGGGGAGCTGTTTTTT.

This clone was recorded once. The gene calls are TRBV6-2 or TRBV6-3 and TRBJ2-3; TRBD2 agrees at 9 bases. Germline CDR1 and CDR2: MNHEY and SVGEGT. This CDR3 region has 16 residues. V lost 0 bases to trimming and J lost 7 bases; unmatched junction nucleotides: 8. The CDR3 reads CASSYSPSGIHHTQYF. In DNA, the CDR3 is TGTGCCAGCAGTTACTCCCCTAGCGGGATCCACCATACGCAGTATTTT.

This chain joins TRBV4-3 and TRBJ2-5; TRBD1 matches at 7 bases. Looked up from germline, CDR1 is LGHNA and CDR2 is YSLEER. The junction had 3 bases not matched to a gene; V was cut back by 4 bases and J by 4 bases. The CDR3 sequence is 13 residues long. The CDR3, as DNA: TGCGCCAGCAGCCGAGGGGGCAGAGAGACCCAGTACTTC. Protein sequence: CASSRGGRETQYF.

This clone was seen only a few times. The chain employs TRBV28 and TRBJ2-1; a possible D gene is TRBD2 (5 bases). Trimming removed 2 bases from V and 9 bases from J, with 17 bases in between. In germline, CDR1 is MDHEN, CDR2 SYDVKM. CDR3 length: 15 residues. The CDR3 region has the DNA TGTGCCAGCAGTTTAATCTGGATGACTACTAGTGAGCAGTTCTTC. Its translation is CASSLIWMTTSEQFF. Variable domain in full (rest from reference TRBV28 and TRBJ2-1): DVKVTQSSRYLVKRTGEKVFLECVQDMDHENMFWYRQDPGLGLRLIYFSYDVKMKEKGDIPEGYSVSREKKERFSLILESASTNQTSMYLCASSLIWMTTSEQFFGPGTRLTVL.

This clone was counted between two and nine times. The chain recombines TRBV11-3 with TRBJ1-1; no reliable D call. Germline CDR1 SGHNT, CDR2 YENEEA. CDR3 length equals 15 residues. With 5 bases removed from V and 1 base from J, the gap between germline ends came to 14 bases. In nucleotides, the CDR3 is TGTGCCAGCAGCCCCCGGAGGGCAGGGAACACTGAAGCTTTCTTT. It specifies CASSPRRAGNTEAFF.

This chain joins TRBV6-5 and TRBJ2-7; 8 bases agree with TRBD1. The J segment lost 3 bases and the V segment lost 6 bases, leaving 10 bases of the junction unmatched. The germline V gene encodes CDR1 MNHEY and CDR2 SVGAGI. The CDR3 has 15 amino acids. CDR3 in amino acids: CASRPGQVLIYEQYF. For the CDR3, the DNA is TGTGCCAGCAGACCGGGACAGGTGTTGATCTACGAGCAGTACTTC.

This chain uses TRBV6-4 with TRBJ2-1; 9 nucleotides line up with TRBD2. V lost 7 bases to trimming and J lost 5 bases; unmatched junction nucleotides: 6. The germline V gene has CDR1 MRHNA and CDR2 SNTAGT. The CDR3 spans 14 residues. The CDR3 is CASKGVAGDNEQFF. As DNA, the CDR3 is TGTGCCAGCAAGGGGGTAGCGGGAGACAATGAGCAGTTCTTC.

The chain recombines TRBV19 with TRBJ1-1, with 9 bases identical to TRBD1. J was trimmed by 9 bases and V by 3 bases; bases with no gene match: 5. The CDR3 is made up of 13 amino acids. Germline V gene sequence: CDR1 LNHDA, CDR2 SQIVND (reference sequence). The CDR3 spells CASSIPGTGKAFF. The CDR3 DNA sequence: TGTGCCAGTAGTATCCCCGGGACAGGGAAAGCTTTCTTT. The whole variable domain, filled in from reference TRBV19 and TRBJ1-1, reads DGGITQSPKYLFRKEGQNVTLSCEQNLNHDAMYWYRQDPGQGLRLIYYSQIVNDFQKGDIAEGYSVSREKKESFPLTVTSAQKNPTAFYLCASSIPGTGKAFFGQGTRLTVV.

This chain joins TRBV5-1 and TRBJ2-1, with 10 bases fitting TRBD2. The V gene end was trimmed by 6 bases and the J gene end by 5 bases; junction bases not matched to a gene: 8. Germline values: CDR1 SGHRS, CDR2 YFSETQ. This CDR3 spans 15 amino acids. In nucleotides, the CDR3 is TGCGCCAGCATGCCTCTAGCGGGAGTCCACAATGAGCAGTTCTTC. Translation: CASMPLAGVHNEQFF. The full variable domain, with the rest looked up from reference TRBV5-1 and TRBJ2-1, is KAGVTQTPRYLIKTRGQQVTLSCSPISGHRSVSWYQQTPGQGLQFLFEYFSETQRNKGNFPGRFSGRQFSNSRSEMNVSTLELGDSALYLCASMPLAGVHNEQFFGPGTRLTVL.

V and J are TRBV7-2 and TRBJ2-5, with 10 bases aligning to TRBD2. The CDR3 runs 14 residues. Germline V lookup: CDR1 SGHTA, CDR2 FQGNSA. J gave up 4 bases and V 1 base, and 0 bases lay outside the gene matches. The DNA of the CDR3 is TGTGCCAGCAGCTTAGAGCGGGGGGGAGAGACCCAGTACTTC. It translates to CASSLERGGETQYF.

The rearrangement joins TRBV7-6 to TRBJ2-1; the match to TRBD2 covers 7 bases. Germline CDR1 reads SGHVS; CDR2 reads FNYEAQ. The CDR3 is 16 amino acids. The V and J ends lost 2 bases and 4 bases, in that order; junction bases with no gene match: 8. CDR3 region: CASSLRSLAAYNEQFF. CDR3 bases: TGTGCCAGCAGCTTAAGGAGTCTAGCGGCATACAATGAGCAGTTCTTC.

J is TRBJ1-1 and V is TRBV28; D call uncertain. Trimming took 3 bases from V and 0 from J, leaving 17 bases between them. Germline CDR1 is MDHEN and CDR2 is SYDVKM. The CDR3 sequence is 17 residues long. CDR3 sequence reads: CASSFGPLVGVNTEAFF. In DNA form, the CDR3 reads TGTGCCAGCAGTTTTGGCCCACTTGTAGGAGTGAACACTGAAGCTTTCTTT.

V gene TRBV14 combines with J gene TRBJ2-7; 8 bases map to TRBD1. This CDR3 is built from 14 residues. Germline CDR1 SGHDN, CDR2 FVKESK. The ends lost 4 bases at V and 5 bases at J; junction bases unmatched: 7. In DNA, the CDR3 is TGTGCCAGCAGCCGCTGGGACAGGTCCAACGAGCAGTACTTC. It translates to CASSRWDRSNEQYF.

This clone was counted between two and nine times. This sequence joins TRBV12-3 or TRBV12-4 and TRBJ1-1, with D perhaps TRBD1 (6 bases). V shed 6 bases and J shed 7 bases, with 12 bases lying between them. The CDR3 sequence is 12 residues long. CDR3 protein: CASRGGAGEAFF. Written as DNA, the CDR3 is TGTGCCAGCAGAGGGGGGGCGGGTGAAGCTTTCTTT.

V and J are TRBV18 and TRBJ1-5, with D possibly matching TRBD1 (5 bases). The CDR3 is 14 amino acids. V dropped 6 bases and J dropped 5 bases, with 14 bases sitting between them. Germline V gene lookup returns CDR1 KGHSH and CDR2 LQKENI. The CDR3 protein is CASSRGGVDQPQHF. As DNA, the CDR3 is TGTGCCAGCTCCCGGGGAGGGGTGGATCAGCCCCAGCATTTT.

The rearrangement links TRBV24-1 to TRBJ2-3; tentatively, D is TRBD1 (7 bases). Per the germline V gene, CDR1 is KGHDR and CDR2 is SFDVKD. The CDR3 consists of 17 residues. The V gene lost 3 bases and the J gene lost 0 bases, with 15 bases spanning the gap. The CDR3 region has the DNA TGTGCCACCAGTGATCGCGGGACAGCTCCTAGCACAGATACGCAGTATTTT. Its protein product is CATSDRGTAPSTDTQYF.

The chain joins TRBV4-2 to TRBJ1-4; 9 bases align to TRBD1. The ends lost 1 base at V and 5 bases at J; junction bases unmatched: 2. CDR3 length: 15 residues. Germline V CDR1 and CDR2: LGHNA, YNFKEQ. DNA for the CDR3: TGTGCCAGCAGCCAAGGGACAGGGGAGAATGAAAAACTGTTTTTT. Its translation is CASSQGTGENEKLFF.

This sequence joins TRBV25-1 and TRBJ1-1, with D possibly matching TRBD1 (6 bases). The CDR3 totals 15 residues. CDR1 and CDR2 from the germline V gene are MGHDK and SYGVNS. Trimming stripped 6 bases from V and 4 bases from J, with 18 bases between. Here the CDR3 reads CASSTYNRAGTEAFF. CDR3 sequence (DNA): TGTGCCAGCAGCACCTATAACAGGGCGGGCACTGAAGCTTTCTTT.